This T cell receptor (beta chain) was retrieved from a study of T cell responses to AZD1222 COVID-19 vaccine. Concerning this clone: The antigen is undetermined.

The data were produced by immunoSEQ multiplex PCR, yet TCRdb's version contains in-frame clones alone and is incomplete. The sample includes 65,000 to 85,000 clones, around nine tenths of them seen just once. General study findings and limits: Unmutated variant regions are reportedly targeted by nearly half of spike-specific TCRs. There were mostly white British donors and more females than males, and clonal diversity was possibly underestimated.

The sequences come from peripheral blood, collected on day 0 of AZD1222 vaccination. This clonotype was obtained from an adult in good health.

CDR3 sequence (DNA): TGTGCCAGCAGCGCTAGCGGGGGGGGAGAGACCCAGTACTTC. This codes for CASSASGGGETQYF. The V gene is TRBV3-1 (or the pseudogene TRBV3-2), the J gene TRBJ2-5; TRBD2 matches 12 bases. Trimming at V came to 5 bases and at J to 4 bases, leaving 2 bases not matched to a gene. The V gene's germline CDR1 is LGHDT and CDR2 YNNKEL (reference sequence). This CDR3 region has 14 residues.